This is a list of T cell receptor beta chains from one sample in a study of OX40 agonist ivuxolimab in advanced cancers. Repertoires were generated with immunoSEQ multiplex PCR, while TCRdb's copy carries only in-frame clones and drops some. The data contain some 17,000 clones, about four fifths of them singletons. Sequencing was performed on CD4+ or CD8+ T cells sorted from blood, taken in a trial of the OX40 agonist ivuxolimab. The receptors were gathered from an adult with an advanced solid tumor such as melanoma, head and neck, liver or kidney cancer. The CDR3 runs from the conserved cysteine through the conserved F or W. D genes are given only for firm matches. The size field is filled for only some rows; it gives once, few, many or a size class.

J gene | V gene | clone size | D gene | CDR3 protein | CDR3 DNA
TRBJ1-4 | TRBV5-6 | . | TRBD1 | CASSLGAGQATTNEKLFF | TGTGCCAGCAGCTTGGGCGCGGGACAGGCCACAACTAATGAAAAACTGTTTTTT
TRBJ2-7 | TRBV30 | . | TRBD1 | CACTTGITYEQYF | TGTGCCTGTACGACAGGGATCACCTACGAGCAGTACTTC
TRBJ2-3 | TRBV9 | . | . | CASSVATDTDTQYF | TGTGCCAGCAGCGTAGCGACAGACACAGATACGCAGTATTTT
TRBJ2-1 | TRBV2 | once | TRBD1 | CASTRRGTGGGGEQFF | TGTGCCAGCACTCGACGGGGCACAGGGGGTGGAGGGGAGCAGTTCTTC
TRBJ2-3 | TRBV11-2 | . | . | CASSLAGSEWDTQYF | TGTGCCAGCAGCTTAGCTGGCAGTGAGTGGGATACGCAGTATTTT
TRBJ2-5 | TRBV5-6 | . | . | CASSLVAGIKTQYF | TGTGCCAGCAGCTTGGTGGCAGGGATAAAGACCCAGTACTTC
TRBJ2-3 | TRBV9 | . | . | CASSPAGLGGTDTQYF | TGTGCCAGCAGCCCCGCCGGACTGGGTGGGACAGATACGCAGTATTTT
TRBJ2-1 | TRBV4-1 | . | . | CASSQDRVEQFF | TGCGCCAGCAGCCAAGATAGGGTGGAGCAGTTCTTC
TRBJ1-1 | TRBV19 | . | . | CASSMGRANTEAFF | TGTGCCAGTAGTATGGGACGGGCGAACACTGAAGCTTTCTTT
TRBJ2-2 | TRBV23-1 | . | TRBD2 | CASSHGGDTGELFF | TGCGCCAGCAGTCACGGGGGGGACACCGGGGAGCTGTTTTTT
TRBJ2-7 | TRBV4-1 | few | . | CASSQVLEGGYEQYF | TGCGCCAGCAGCCAAGTTTTGGAGGGTGGCTACGAGCAGTACTTC
TRBJ2-7 | TRBV5-6 | few | TRBD2 | CASSVNLAGGTYEQYF | TGTGCCAGCAGCGTTAATTTAGCGGGGGGAACCTACGAGCAGTACTTC
TRBJ2-7 | TRBV29-1 | . | TRBD2 | CSVDGTSGSSYEQYF | TGCAGCGTTGACGGGACTAGCGGATCTTCCTACGAGCAGTACTTC
TRBJ1-2 | TRBV9 | . | . | CASSATPSVNYGYTF | TGTGCCAGCAGCGCCACCCCCAGCGTTAACTATGGCTACACCTTC
TRBJ1-2 | TRBV6-6 | . | . | CASSYLLTGGDGYTF | TGTGCCAGCAGTTACTTACTTACGGGGGGGGACGGCTACACCTTC
TRBJ1-2 | TRBV10-3 | . | . | CAISNPRDYGYTF | TGTGCCATCAGCAACCCCCGGGACTATGGCTACACCTTC
TRBJ2-7 | TRBV29-1 | . | TRBD1 | CSALTGDYEQYF | TGCAGCGCCCTAACAGGGGACTACGAGCAGTACTTC
TRBJ2-7 | TRBV7-9 | . | TRBD1 | CASSLPDRNYEQYF | TGTGCCAGCAGCTTGCCGGACAGGAACTACGAGCAGTACTTC
TRBJ2-1 | TRBV4-2 | . | . | CASSQVYDNEQFF | TGTGCCAGCAGCCAAGTTTACGACAATGAGCAGTTCTTC
TRBJ2-7 | TRBV20-1 | . | . | CSAILGNEQYF | TGCAGTGCTATCTTGGGGAACGAGCAGTACTTC
TRBJ2-7 | TRBV7-2 | medium-sized | . | CASSLGGVTYEQYF | TGTGCCAGCAGCTTGGGGGGTGTTACCTACGAGCAGTACTTC
TRBJ2-1 | TRBV6-1 | . | TRBD2 | CASSERTSGFNEQFF | TGTGCCAGCAGTGAAAGAACTAGCGGGTTCAATGAGCAGTTCTTC
TRBJ1-4 | TRBV7-9 | . | TRBD1 | CASSHPGQGGKLFF | TGTGCCAGCAGCCATCCCGGACAGGGTGGAAAACTGTTTTTT
TRBJ2-3 | TRBV12-5 | . | . | CASGSLAPEDTQYF | TGTGCTAGTGGTTCGTTGGCCCCAGAAGATACGCAGTATTTT
TRBJ2-2 | TRBV5-4 | once | . | CASSSREIYTGELFF | TGTGCCAGCAGCTCCCGGGAGATATACACCGGGGAGCTGTTTTTT
TRBJ2-3 | TRBV29-1 | . | . | CSVVGDSDTQYF | TGCAGCGTTGTGGGGGACTCAGATACGCAGTATTTT
TRBJ1-5 | TRBV27 | . | TRBD1 | CASSLSGTGGQPQHF | TGTGCCAGCAGTTTGTCCGGGACAGGGGGCCAGCCCCAGCATTTT
TRBJ2-2 | TRBV30 | few | . | CAWRPAARGTGELFF | TGTGCCTGGAGGCCGGCCGCTCGAGGCACCGGGGAGCTGTTTTTT
TRBJ2-5 | TRBV30 | . | . | CASDFGETQYF | TGTGCCTCGGATTTCGGGGAGACCCAGTACTTC
TRBJ2-7 | TRBV18 | . | . | CASSPPVALPYEQYF | TGTGCCAGCTCACCACCGGTAGCCCTACCCTACGAGCAGTACTTC
TRBJ2-1 | TRBV5-6 | . | . | CASSPSAGGGSPRGEQFF | TGTGCCAGCAGCCCGAGTGCGGGCGGGGGCTCCCCAAGAGGTGAGCAGTTCTTC
TRBJ2-1 | TRBV27 | . | . | CASSFPADNEQFF | TGTGCCAGCAGTTTCCCGGCAGACAATGAGCAGTTCTTC
TRBJ1-5 | TRBV15 | . | . | CATTGAFNSNQPQHF | TGTGCCACCACTGGAGCGTTCAATAGCAATCAGCCCCAGCATTTT
TRBJ1-2 | TRBV19 | medium-sized | TRBD1 | CASSIDLATGENYGYTF | TGTGCCAGTAGTATAGATCTAGCGACAGGGGAAAACTATGGCTACACCTTC
TRBJ2-1 | TRBV5-1 | . | . | CASAPAVAVDEQFF | TGCGCCAGTGCCCCAGCGGTGGCGGTCGATGAGCAGTTCTTC
TRBJ1-3 | TRBV7-6 | hyperexpanded | . | CASSFATGHSGNTIYF | TGTGCCAGCAGCTTCGCGACGGGACACTCTGGAAACACCATATATTTT
TRBJ2-7 | TRBV5-6 | . | . | CASSLGREQYF | TGTGCCAGCAGCTTGGGAAGGGAGCAGTACTTC
TRBJ1-1 | TRBV5-1 | . | . | CASSRSVSGTEAFF | TGCGCCAGCTCCAGGAGCGTGTCGGGAACTGAAGCTTTCTTT
TRBJ2-2 | TRBV2 | . | TRBD2 | CASFATSGPNTGELFF | TGTGCCAGCTTCGCGACTAGCGGACCGAACACCGGGGAGCTGTTTTTT
TRBJ1-2 | TRBV5-8 | once | . | CASSLSVRGGYTF | TGTGCCAGCAGCTTAAGCGTACGAGGAGGCTACACCTTC
TRBJ2-2 | TRBV30 | . | TRBD1 | CAWSQSRTGGWTGELFF | TGTGCCTGGAGCCAATCCCGGACAGGGGGGTGGACCGGGGAGCTGTTTTTT
TRBJ2-7 | TRBV27 | . | . | CASSLLQGTYEQYF | TGTGCCAGCAGTTTATTACAGGGTACCTACGAGCAGTACTTC
TRBJ2-7 | TRBV19 | . | . | CASSIGYNEQYF | TGTGCCAGTAGTATCGGGTACAACGAGCAGTACTTC